Detailed here is one TCR beta chain. Its antigen remains unknown. The table came from immunoSEQ multiplex PCR; TCRdb's copy has only in-frame clones and leaves some out. The repertoire holds 55,000 to 70,000 clones, with around 91% as singletons. CDR1 SGHNT and CDR2 YENEEA come from the germline V gene. CDR3 length: 13 amino acids. V lost 1 base and J lost 5, with 7 bases in between. This entry is derived from a study of graft-versus-host responses after intestinal transplantation. Overall study results and limits: Across patients carrying graft-donor T cell macrochimerism, allografts held high graft-versus-host to host-versus-graft clonal ratios. GvH clones detected in recipient marrow included some appearing first in ileum or blood.

This material consisted of PBMCs, taken roughly 120 days after intestinal transplantation. The genes are TRBV11-3 and TRBJ2-3; D is ambiguous. The receptor comes from a human patient who received an intestinal transplant, so some T cells may come from the graft donor. CDR3 sequence (DNA): TGTGCCAGCAGCTTAGGCGCTGGAGATACGCAGTATTTT. The encoded protein is CASSLGAGDTQYF.